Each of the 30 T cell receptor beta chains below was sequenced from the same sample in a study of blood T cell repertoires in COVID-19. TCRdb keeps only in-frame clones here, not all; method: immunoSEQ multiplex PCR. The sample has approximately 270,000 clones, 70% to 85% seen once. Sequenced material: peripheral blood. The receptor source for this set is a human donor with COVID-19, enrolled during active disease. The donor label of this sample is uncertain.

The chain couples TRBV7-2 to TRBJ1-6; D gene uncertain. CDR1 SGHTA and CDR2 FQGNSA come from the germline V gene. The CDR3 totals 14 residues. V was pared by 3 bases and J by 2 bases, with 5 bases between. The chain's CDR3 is CASSFRTYNSPLHF. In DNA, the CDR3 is TGTGCCAGCAGCTTTAGAACCTATAATTCACCCCTCCACTTT.

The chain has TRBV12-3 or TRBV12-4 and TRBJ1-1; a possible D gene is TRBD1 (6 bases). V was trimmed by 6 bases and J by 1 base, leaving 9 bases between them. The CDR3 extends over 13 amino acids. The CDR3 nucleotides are TGTGCCAGCAGGTGGACAGCGAACACTGAAGCTTTCTTT. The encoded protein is CASRWTANTEAFF.

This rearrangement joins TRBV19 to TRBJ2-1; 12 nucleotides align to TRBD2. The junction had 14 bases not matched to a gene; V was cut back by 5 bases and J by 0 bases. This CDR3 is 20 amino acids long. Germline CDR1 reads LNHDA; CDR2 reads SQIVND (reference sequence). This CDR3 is CASSSSGLAGPPSSYNEQFF. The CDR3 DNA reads TGTGCCAGTAGTTCCTCGGGACTAGCGGGCCCGCCTAGCTCCTACAATGAGCAGTTCTTC.

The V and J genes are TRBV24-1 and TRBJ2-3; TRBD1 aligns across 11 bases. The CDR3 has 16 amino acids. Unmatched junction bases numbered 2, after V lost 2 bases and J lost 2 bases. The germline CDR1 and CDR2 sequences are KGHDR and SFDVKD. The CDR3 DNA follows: TGTGCCACCAGTGATTCTGGACAGGGGGCCACAGATACGCAGTATTTT. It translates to CATSDSGQGATDTQYF.

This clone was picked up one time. The CDR3 DNA follows: TGCGCCAGCAGCTTGGCAGGTACGAGCGGGAGGATCTACGAGCAGTACTTC. Residues: CASSLAGTSGRIYEQYF. The J gene is TRBJ2-7, the V gene TRBV5-1, with 9 bases that match TRBD2. In germline, CDR1 is SGHRS, CDR2 YFSETQ. Trimming took 0 bases from V and 3 from J; bases not matched to a gene: 10. The length of the CDR3 is 17 residues.

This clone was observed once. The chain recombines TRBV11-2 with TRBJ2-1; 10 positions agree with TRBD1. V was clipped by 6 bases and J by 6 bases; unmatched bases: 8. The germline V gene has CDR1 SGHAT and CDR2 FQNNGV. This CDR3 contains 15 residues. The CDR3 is CASSLDRGGLNEQFF. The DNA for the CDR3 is TGTGCCAGCAGTCTGGACAGGGGGGGACTCAATGAGCAGTTCTTC.

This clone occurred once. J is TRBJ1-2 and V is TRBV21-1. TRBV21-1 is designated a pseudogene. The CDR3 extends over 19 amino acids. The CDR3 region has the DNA TGTGCCAGCAGCAAAGCGCGACCTCGCTCGGGTGAGGGGACTATTGGCTACACCTTC. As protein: CASSKARPRSGEGTIGYTF.

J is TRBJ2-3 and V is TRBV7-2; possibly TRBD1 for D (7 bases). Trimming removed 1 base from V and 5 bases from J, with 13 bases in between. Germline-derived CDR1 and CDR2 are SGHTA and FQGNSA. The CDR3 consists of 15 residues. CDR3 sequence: CASSLVRGVIDTQYF. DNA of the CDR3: TGTGCCAGCAGCTTAGTCAGGGGGGTAATAGATACGCAGTATTTT.

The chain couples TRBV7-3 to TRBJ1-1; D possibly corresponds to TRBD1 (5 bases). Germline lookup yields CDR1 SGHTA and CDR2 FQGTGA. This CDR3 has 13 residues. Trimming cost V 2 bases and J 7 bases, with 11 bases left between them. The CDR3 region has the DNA TGTGCCAGCAGCTTAGGGGGGAGTGATGAAGCTTTCTTT. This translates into CASSLGGSDEAFF.

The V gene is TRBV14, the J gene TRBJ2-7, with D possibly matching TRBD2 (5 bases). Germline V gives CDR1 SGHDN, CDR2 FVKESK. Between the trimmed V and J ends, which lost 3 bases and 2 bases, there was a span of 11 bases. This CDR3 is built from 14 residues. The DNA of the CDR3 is TGTGCCAGCAGCCAGCGATTGGAGGCCTACGAGCAGTACTTC. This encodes CASSQRLEAYEQYF.

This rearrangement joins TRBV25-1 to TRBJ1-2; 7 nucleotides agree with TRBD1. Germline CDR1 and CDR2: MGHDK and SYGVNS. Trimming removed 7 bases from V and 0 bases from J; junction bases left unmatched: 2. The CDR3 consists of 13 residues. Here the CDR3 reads CASTGTANYGYTF. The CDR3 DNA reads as TGTGCCAGCACCGGGACAGCTAACTATGGCTACACCTTC.

The CDR3 here is CASSKKDRQGINEQFF. For the CDR3, the DNA is TGTGCCAGCAGCAAGAAGGACCGCCAGGGGATCAATGAGCAGTTCTTC. The chain links TRBV21-1 to TRBJ2-1; the table names TRBD1, a call not compared with the DNA. TRBV21-1 is a documented pseudogene. The CDR3 runs to 16 residues.

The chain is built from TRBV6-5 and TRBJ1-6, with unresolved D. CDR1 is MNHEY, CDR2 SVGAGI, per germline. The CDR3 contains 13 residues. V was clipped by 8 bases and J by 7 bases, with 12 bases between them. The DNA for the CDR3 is TGTGCCAGCTCGGAGGATCACAATTCACCCCTCCACTTT. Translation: CASSEDHNSPLHF.

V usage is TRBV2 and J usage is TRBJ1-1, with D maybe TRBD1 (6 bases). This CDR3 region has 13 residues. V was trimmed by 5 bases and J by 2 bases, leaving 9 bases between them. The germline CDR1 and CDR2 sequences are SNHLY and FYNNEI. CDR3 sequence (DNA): TGTGCCAGCAGTCAACAGGGTAACACTGAAGCTTTCTTT. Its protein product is CASSQQGNTEAFF.

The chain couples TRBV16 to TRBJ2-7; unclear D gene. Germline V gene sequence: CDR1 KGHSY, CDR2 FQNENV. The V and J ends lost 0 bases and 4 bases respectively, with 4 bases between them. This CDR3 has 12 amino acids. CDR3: CASSQSTYEQYF. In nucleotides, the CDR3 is TGTGCCAGCAGCCAATCGACTTACGAGCAGTACTTC.

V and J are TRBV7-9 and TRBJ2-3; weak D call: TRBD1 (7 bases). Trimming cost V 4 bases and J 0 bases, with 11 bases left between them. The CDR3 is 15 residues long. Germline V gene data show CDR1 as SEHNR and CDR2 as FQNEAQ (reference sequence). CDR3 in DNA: TGTGCCAGCAGCTCGACAGGGAGGAGCACAGATACGCAGTATTTT. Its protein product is CASSSTGRSTDTQYF.

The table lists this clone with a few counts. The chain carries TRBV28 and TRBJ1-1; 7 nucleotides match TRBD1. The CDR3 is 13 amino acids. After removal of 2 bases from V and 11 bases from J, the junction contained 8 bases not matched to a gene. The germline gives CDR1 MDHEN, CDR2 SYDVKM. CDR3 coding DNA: TGTGCCAGCAGTTTACCGGACAGGTCTCGGGCTTTCTTT. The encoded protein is CASSLPDRSRAFF.

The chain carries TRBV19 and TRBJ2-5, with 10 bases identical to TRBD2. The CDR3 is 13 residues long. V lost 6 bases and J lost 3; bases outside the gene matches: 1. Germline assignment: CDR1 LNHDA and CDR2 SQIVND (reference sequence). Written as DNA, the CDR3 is TGTGCCAGTAGCGGACTAGCGGAAGAGACCCAGTACTTC. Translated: CASSGLAEETQYF.

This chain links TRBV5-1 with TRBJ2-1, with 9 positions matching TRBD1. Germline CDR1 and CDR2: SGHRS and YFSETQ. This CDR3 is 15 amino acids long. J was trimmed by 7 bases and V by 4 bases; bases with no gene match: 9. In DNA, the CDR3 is TGCGCCAGCAGCCTCGGGACAGGGTCCTCGAATGAGCAGTTCTTC. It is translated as CASSLGTGSSNEQFF.

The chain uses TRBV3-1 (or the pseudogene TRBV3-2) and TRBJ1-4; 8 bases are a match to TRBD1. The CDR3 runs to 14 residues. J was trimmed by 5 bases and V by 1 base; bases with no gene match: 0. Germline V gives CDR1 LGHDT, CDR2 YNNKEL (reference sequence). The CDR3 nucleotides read TGTGCCAGCAGCCAAGGGACAGGGAATGAAAAACTGTTTTTT. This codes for CASSQGTGNEKLFF.

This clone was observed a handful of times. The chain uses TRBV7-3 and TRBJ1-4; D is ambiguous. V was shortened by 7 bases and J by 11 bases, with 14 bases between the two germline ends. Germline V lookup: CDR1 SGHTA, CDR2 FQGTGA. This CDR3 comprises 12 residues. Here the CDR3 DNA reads TGTGCCAGCACGGTCGGAGGGTTGAAACTGTTTTTT. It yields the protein CASTVGGLKLFF.

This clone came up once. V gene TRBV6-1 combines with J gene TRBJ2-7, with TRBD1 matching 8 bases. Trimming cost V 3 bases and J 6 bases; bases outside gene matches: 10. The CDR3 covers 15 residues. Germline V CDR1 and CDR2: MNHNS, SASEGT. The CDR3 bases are TGTGCCAGCAGTGAGTTACGGACAGGGATAAGCGAGCAGTACTTC. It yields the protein CASSELRTGISEQYF.

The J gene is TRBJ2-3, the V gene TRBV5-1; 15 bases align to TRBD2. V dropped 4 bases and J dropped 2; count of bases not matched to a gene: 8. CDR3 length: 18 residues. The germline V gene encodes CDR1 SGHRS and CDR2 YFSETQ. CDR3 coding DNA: TGCGCCAGCAGCATCGGACTAGCGGGAGGGCCCCACACAGATACGCAGTATTTT. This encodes CASSIGLAGGPHTDTQYF.

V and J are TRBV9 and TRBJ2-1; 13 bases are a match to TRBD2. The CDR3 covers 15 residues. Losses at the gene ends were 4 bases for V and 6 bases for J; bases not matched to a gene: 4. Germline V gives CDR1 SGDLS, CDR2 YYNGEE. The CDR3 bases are TGTGCCAGCAGCACTAGCGGGAGGGCCTCCAATGAGCAGTTCTTC. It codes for CASSTSGRASNEQFF.

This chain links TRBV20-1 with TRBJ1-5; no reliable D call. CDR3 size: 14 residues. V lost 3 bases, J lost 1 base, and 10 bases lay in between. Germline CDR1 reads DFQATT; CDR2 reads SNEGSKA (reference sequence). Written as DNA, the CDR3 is TGCAGTGCTAGTGACCTAGGAAGCAATCAGCCCCAGCATTTT. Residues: CSASDLGSNQPQHF.

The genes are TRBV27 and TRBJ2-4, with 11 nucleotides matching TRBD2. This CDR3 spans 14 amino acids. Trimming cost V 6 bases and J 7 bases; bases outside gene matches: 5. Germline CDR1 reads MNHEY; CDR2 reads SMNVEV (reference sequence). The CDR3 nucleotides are TGTGCCAGCAGCTCACTAGCGGGAGTGAACATTCAGTACTTC. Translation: CASSSLAGVNIQYF.

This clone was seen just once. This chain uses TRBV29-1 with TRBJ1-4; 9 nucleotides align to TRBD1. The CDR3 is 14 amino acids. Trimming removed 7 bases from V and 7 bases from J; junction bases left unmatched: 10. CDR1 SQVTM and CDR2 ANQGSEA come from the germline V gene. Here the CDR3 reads CSANTGGLSEKLFF. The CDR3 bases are TGCAGCGCCAACACAGGGGGCTTAAGTGAAAAACTGTTTTTT. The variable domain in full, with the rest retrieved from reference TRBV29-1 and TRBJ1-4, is SAVISQKPSRDICQRGTSLTIQCQVDSQVTMMFWYRQQPGQSLTLIATANQGSEATYESGFVIDKFPISRPNLTFSTLTVSNMSPEDSSIYLCSANTGGLSEKLFFGSGTQLSVL.

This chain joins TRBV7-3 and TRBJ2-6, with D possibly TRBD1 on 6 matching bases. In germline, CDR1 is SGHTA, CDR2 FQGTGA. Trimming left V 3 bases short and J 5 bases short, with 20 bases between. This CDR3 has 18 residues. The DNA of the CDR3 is TGTGCCAGCAGCTTGGAGCAGGGACAAGCCATAAGGGCCAACGTCCTGACTTTC. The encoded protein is CASSLEQGQAIRANVLTF.

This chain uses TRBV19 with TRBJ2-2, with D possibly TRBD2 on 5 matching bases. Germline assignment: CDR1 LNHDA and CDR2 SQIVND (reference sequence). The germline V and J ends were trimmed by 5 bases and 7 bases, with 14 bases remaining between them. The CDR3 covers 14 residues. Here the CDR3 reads CASSPWRVGGELFF. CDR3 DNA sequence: TGTGCCAGTAGTCCCTGGCGGGTAGGCGGGGAGCTGTTTTTT.

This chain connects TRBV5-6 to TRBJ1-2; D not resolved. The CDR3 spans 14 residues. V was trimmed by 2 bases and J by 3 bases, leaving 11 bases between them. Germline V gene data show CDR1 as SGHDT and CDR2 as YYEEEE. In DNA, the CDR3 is TGTGCCAGCAGCTTACCGGCGGTTTACTATGGCTACACCTTC. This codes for CASSLPAVYYGYTF. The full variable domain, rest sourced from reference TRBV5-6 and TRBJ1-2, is DAGVTQSPTHLIKTRGQQVTLRCSPKSGHDTVSWYQQALGQGPQFIFQYYEEEERQRGNFPDRFSGHQFPNYSSELNVNALLLGDSALYLCASSLPAVYYGYTFGSGTRLTVV.